A single sample gave rise to the 8 T cell receptor beta chains below, sequenced in a study of blood T cell repertoires in COVID-19 (dated by TCRdb to 2019 to 2021). Library method: the immunoSEQ multiplex PCR assay. TCRdb stores this immuneACCESS table with in-frame sequences only. Part of the clones is absent; in the studies checked, under half of the shortfall reflects unresolved V genes, and no reason is known for the rest. This sample lists around 77,000 clones; approximately 84% were detected once. Roughly 10% of the sample belongs to the ten largest clones. The sequenced sample consisted of peripheral blood. The receptors here all came from a man between 65 and 79 years old with active or convalescent COVID-19.

The chain links TRBV28 to TRBJ2-7, with 11 bases lining up with TRBD1. The length of the CDR3 is 15 residues. Germline values: CDR1 MDHEN, CDR2 SYDVKM. J gave up 10 bases and V 5 bases, and 13 bases lay outside the gene matches. CDR3 sequence reads: CASSPGTGGVLRQYF. CDR3 DNA sequence: TGTGCCAGCAGTCCCGGGACAGGGGGAGTTCTCCGTCAGTACTTC.

J is TRBJ2-1 and V is TRBV11-3; no reliable D call. The germline V and J ends were trimmed by 5 bases and 4 bases, with 21 bases remaining between them. This CDR3 is built from 17 residues. Germline loops: CDR1 SGHNT, CDR2 YENEEA. CDR3 coding DNA: TGTGCCAGCAGCCCTAATCGGTACTCCTCACCTTACAATGAGCAGTTCTTC. It yields the protein CASSPNRYSSPYNEQFF.

The V and J genes are TRBV30 and TRBJ1-6; TRBD1 matches 7 bases. Germline assignment: CDR1 GTSNPN and CDR2 SVGIG (reference sequence). The CDR3 covers 15 residues. The J segment lost 9 bases and the V segment lost 3 bases, leaving 11 bases of the junction unmatched. The CDR3 region has the DNA TGTGCCTGGAGAATTTTGACAGGGTTGGGTTCACCCCTCCACTTT. Its protein is CAWRILTGLGSPLHF.

The rearrangement links TRBV7-9 to TRBJ2-1; D not resolved. The germline gives CDR1 SEHNR, CDR2 FQNEAQ (reference sequence). This CDR3 region has 13 residues. Trimming left V 1 base short and J 9 bases short, with 10 bases between. The CDR3 sequence is CASSLGLRGEQFF. DNA for the CDR3: TGTGCCAGCAGCTTAGGGCTTAGAGGTGAGCAGTTCTTC. Together with reference TRBV7-9 and TRBJ2-1, the CDR3 gives the full variable domain: DTGVSQNPRHKITKRGQNVTFRCDPISEHNRLYWYRQTLGQGPEFLTYFQNEAQLEKSRLLSDRFSAERPKGSFSTLEIQRTEQGDSAMYLCASSLGLRGEQFFGPGTRLTVL.

This rearrangement joins TRBV6-1 to TRBJ1-4, with 11 positions matching TRBD1. This CDR3 spans 16 amino acids. CDR1 is MNHNS, CDR2 SASEGT, per germline. The ends lost 4 bases at V and 0 bases at J; junction bases unmatched: 1. The CDR3 region has the DNA TGTGCCAGCAGTGCGGGACAGGGGGCAACTAATGAAAAACTGTTTTTT. This encodes CASSAGQGATNEKLFF.

This rearrangement joins TRBV18 to TRBJ2-7; possibly TRBD1 for D (6 bases). V lost 4 bases and J lost 0, with 16 bases in between. Germline assignment: CDR1 KGHSH and CDR2 LQKENI. This CDR3 contains 16 residues. The chain's CDR3 is CASSLGPGRGSYEQYF. The DNA of the CDR3 is TGTGCCAGCTCACTAGGCCCAGGCAGGGGCTCCTACGAGCAGTACTTC.

CDR3 bases: TGTGCCACCCTCGACGGGACTAGGAACACCGGGGAGCTGTTTTTT. Its protein is CATLDGTRNTGELFF. V gene TRBV19 combines with J gene TRBJ2-2; 8 bases agree with TRBD2. The CDR3 contains 15 residues. Germline values: CDR1 LNHDA, CDR2 SQIVND (reference sequence). Trimming cost V 10 bases and J 1 base; bases outside gene matches: 8.

This clone has only one observation. This chain joins TRBV19 and TRBJ1-2; no clear D gene. The CDR3 loop spans 15 amino acids. Germline V gene data show CDR1 as LNHDA and CDR2 as SQIVND (reference sequence). Trimming removed 2 bases at V and 0 bases at J, with 10 bases between. The CDR3 is CASSISWRANYGYTF. The DNA of the CDR3 is TGTGCCAGTAGTATAAGTTGGAGGGCTAACTATGGCTACACCTTC.